The clone carrying this T cell receptor beta chain was detected only a few times. Its antigen is not identified. The data belong to a study of identical twins. General study findings and limits: Invariant MAIT and iNKT cells may have partly biased zero-insertion analyses.

TCRdb reprocessed the 5' RACE reads via MiXCR and lists one record per CDR3 protein. The data show fewer than 250,000 distinct CDR3 sequences, around 8.1% seen once. This same sample was also taken into another study, of yellow fever vaccine responses in identical twins.

The sequence was collected from a young woman in good health. Sequencing was carried out using memory (CD45RO+) T cells sorted from blood.

The CDR3 spells CASSTGRAGELFF. The CDR3 bases are TGTGCCAGCTCTACAGGACGGGCCGGGGAGCTGTTTTTT. The V call is TRBV6-4, the J call TRBJ2-2; D is perhaps TRBD1 (5 bases). The germline gives CDR1 MRHNA, CDR2 SNTAGT. The V gene lost 8 bases and the J gene lost 6 bases, with 13 bases spanning the gap. This CDR3 comprises 13 residues.